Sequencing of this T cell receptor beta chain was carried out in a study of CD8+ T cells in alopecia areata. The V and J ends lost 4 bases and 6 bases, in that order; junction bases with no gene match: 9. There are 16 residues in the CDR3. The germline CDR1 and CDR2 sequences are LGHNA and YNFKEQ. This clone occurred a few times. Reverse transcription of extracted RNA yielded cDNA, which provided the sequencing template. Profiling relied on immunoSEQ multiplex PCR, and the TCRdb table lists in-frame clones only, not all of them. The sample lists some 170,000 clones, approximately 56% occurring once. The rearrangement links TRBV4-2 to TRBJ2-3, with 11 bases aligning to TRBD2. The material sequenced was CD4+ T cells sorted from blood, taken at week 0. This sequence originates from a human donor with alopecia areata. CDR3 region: CASSLTSGGYPDTQYF. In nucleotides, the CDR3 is TGTGCCAGCAGCCTCACTAGCGGGGGATACCCCGATACGCAGTATTTT.